These T cell receptor beta chains were read from a single sample in a study of cytomegalovirus exposure and HLA in healthy donors. Sequencing used immunoSEQ multiplex PCR; TCRdb keeps in-frame clones, though not all of them. The sample has about 210,000 clones. The specimen sequenced was PBMCs. All receptors derive from a woman between 25 and 40 years old in good health and CMV-seropositive. The CDR3 runs from the conserved cysteine through the conserved F or W. The order of the fields is J gene, D gene, V gene, CDR3 DNA, CDR3 protein. D genes are given only for firm matches.

TRBJ1-2 - TRBV11-2 TGTGCCAGCAGCGTCGACAGGCAAGCTGGCTACACCTTC CASSVDRQAGYTF
TRBJ2-1 TRBD1 TRBV7-2 TGTGCCAGCAGCTTAGCGGGGCAGGGGGCTGCTGATGAGCAGTTCTTC CASSLAGQGAADEQFF
TRBJ1-1 - TRBV7-9 TGTGCCAGCAGCTTCGGTCCCACGATGAACACTGAAGCTTTCTTT CASSFGPTMNTEAFF
TRBJ2-5 TRBD2 TRBV10-3 TGTGCCATCTCGGACGGTGGGACTAGCGGGAGTAGGGAGACCCAGTACTTC CAISDGGTSGSRETQYF
TRBJ1-1 - TRBV27 TGTGCCAGCAGTTTGCAAGCCGGGAACACTGAAGCTTTCTTT CASSLQAGNTEAFF
TRBJ1-2 - TRBV5-1 TGCGCCAGCAGCTTGACAGGCACTCTTGGCTACACCTTC CASSLTGTLGYTF
TRBJ2-2 TRBD1 TRBV28 TGTGCCAGCAACTCGCCGGGACAGGGGTTGCGAAGATCCGGGGAGCTGTTTTTT CASNSPGQGLRRSGELFF
TRBJ2-7 - TRBV18 TGTGCCAGCTCACCACCGACAGACTACGAGCAGTACTTC CASSPPTDYEQYF
TRBJ2-3 - TRBV19 TGTGCCAGTAGTCTCTCTCAGACTAGCACAGATACGCAGTATTTT CASSLSQTSTDTQYF
TRBJ1-2 - TRBV12-5 TGTGCTAGTGGTCTCTGGACCGGGACTCCAGTAAAGTACACCTTC CASGLWTGTPVKYTF
TRBJ1-1 TRBD1 TRBV5-4 TGTGCCAGCAGCTTCGAGGACAGGGGGAACACTGAAGCTTTCTTT CASSFEDRGNTEAFF
TRBJ1-2 TRBD1 TRBV10-3 TGTGCCATCAGTATAGGGACAGATCCGAATGGCTACACCTTC CAISIGTDPNGYTF
TRBJ2-3 - TRBV6-4 TGTGCCAGCAGTGGACAGGGAGGAGCAGATACGCAGTATTTT CASSGQGGADTQYF
TRBJ2-2 TRBD2 TRBV7-2 TGTGCCAGCAGAAGGCAACCAGCGGGGGGATCGAACACCGGGGAGCTGTTTTTT CASRRQPAGGSNTGELFF
TRBJ1-4 - TRBV27 TGTGCCAGCAGTTTGCAGGTTCCGGGGACAACTAATGAAAAACTGTTTTTT CASSLQVPGTTNEKLFF
TRBJ2-7 TRBD1 TRBV7-9 TGTGCCAGCAGACCTCCGGGACAGGTATACGAGCAGTACTTC CASRPPGQVYEQYF
TRBJ1-1 - TRBV6-5 TGTGCCAGCAGCCAGACACTTATGAACACTGAAGCTTTCTTT CASSQTLMNTEAFF
TRBJ2-3 - TRBV5-4 TGTGCCAGCAGCTCGGCGCCGGTGGGCGCTTTGGATACGCAGTATTTT CASSSAPVGALDTQYF
TRBJ2-4 - TRBV18 TGTGCCAGCTCCTCTGGGGGGGCCAAAAACATTCAGTACTTC CASSSGGAKNIQYF
TRBJ2-3 TRBD2 TRBV27 TGTGCCAGCAGTCTAGATCGGACTAGCGGGAGAACGCAGTATTTT CASSLDRTSGRTQYF
TRBJ2-7 TRBD1 TRBV5-4 TGTGCCAGCAGCCACAACAAACAACACCGGGACAGGGTGGCCCACGAGCAGTACTTC CASSHNKQHRDRVAHEQYF
TRBJ1-1 TRBD1 TRBV6-1 TGTGCCAGCAGAAAGAGGACAGGGAACACTGAAGCTTTCTTT CASRKRTGNTEAFF
TRBJ2-1 - TRBV6-1 TGTGCCAGCAGTGAAGAATCGGGTAGGGGCGGCTCCTACAATGAGCAGTTCTTC CASSEESGRGGSYNEQFF
TRBJ2-3 TRBD1 TRBV30 TGTGCCTGGAGTGTGGAACAGGGGGATACGCAGTATTTT CAWSVEQGDTQYF
TRBJ1-4 - TRBV10-3 TGTGCCATCAGTGAGTCGAGGGAGGATGAAAAACTGTTTTTT CAISESREDEKLFF
TRBJ2-7 TRBD2 TRBV6-5 TGTGCCAGCAGTCCTAACCCGGGACTATGGGACGAGCAGTACTTC CASSPNPGLWDEQYF
TRBJ2-5 TRBD2 TRBV27 TGTGCCAGCAGTAGGGTTCCGACTAGCGGGAGCGCCAGAGAGACCCAGTACTTC CASSRVPTSGSARETQYF
TRBJ2-5 TRBD2 TRBV9 TGTGCCAGCAGCGTAGTCCCAGCGGGGGGCCTGTACCAAGAGACCCAGTACTTC CASSVVPAGGLYQETQYF
TRBJ1-4 TRBD1 TRBV6-6 TGTGCCAGCAGTTACCCGAGGACAGGGATGAGAGAAAAACTGTTTTTT CASSYPRTGMREKLFF
TRBJ1-1 - TRBV28 TGTGCCAGCAGTTTCGCGGGGAGGGTGTTTTCTGAAGCTTTCTTT CASSFAGRVFSEAFF
TRBJ2-7 - TRBV7-8 TGTGCCAGCAGCCCACGGTACGAGCAGTACTTC CASSPRYEQYF
TRBJ1-2 - TRBV9 TGTGCCAGCAGCGTAGCTGGCAGGACTAACTATGGCTACACCTTC CASSVAGRTNYGYTF
TRBJ1-5 TRBD1 TRBV30 TGTGCCTGGAGTGTACAGGGGTTTCAGCCCCAGCATTTT CAWSVQGFQPQHF
TRBJ2-7 - TRBV2 TGTGCCAGCAGTGAACCTTTCCGGGTCAGCTCCTACGAGCAGTACTTC CASSEPFRVSSYEQYF
TRBJ2-3 - TRBV25-1 TGTGCCAGCAGTAGCCCTAGACAGCTCACAGATACGCAGTATTTT CASSSPRQLTDTQYF
TRBJ1-3 - TRBV30 TGTGCCTGGAGTAGGGGTGAGGGAAACACCATATATTTT CAWSRGEGNTIYF
TRBJ2-2 TRBD1 TRBV6-5 TGTGCCAGCAGTTTTGGGACAGGGACCGGGGAGCTGTTTTTT CASSFGTGTGELFF
TRBJ2-5 - TRBV11-2 TGTGCCAGCAGCGAAGGCAGCGGCCAAGAGACCCAGTACTTC CASSEGSGQETQYF
TRBJ2-7 - TRBV15 TGTGCCACCAGGTCATCCGGGACAGGGAGGGCGGGAGGAAGCCACGAGCAGTACTTC CATRSSGTGRAGGSHEQYF
TRBJ1-1 - TRBV28 TGTGCCAGCAGTACCCTAGGGAGGGCTTTCTTT CASSTLGRAFF
TRBJ2-1 - TRBV2 TGTGCCAGCACCTATACAAGGACAGCCGGGGAGCAGTTCTTC CASTYTRTAGEQFF
TRBJ2-3 TRBD1 TRBV5-4 TGTGCCAGCAGTCCTGGACAGGGGCAGGCAGATACGCAGTATTTT CASSPGQGQADTQYF
TRBJ1-1 TRBD1 TRBV6-1 TGTGCCAGCAGTGGCTCCGGGACAGGGGGCTCGAACACTGAAGCTTTCTTT CASSGSGTGGSNTEAFF
TRBJ1-1 - TRBV4-1 TGCGCCAGCAGCCACTCCGAAAGAGTAGCTTTCTTT CASSHSERVAFF
TRBJ2-5 - TRBV5-1 TGCGCCAGCAGACTGGGGTCGGCAGGGCAGGGAAGAGAGACCCAGTACTTC CASRLGSAGQGRETQYF
TRBJ1-2 TRBD1 TRBV27 TGTGCCAGCAGTTCGGGGACAGATAATATGTATGGCTACACCTTC CASSSGTDNMYGYTF
TRBJ1-4 - TRBV20-1 TGCAGAACAGGGTCTAATGAAAAACTGTTTTTT CRTGSNEKLFF
TRBJ1-4 - TRBV19 TGTGCCAGTAGTATGGGAGCAGGGGAACTGTTTTTT CASSMGAGELFF
TRBJ1-5 - TRBV7-2 TGTGCCAGCAGCCACGGGGGGGGGCCGCAGCCCCAGCATTTT CASSHGGGPQPQHF
TRBJ1-4 - TRBV27 TGTGCCAGCAGTTCGACACTCCTTAATGAAAAACTGTTTTTT CASSSTLLNEKLFF
TRBJ2-3 - TRBV5-1 TGCGCCAGCAGCACTAGGGGGAACACAGATACGCAGTATTTT CASSTRGNTDTQYF
TRBJ2-3 - TRBV4-1 TGCGCCAGCAGCCAAGATTACAGGAAGGGAGATACGCAGTATTTT CASSQDYRKGDTQYF
TRBJ1-2 TRBD1 TRBV6-1 TGTGCCAGCAGTTTGACAGGGGCCGCTAACTATGGCTACACCTTC CASSLTGAANYGYTF